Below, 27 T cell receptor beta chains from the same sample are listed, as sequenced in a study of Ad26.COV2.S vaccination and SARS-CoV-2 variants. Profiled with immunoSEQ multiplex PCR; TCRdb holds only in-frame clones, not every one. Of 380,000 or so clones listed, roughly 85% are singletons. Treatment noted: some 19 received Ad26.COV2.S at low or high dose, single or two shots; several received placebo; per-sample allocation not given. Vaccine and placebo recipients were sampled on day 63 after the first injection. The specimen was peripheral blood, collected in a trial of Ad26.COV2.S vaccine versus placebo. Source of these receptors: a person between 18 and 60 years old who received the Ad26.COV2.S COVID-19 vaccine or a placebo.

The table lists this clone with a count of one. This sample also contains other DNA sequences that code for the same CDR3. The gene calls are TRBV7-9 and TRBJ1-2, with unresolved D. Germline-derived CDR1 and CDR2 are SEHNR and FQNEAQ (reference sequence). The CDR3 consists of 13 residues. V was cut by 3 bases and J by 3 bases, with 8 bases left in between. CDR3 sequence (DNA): TGTGCCAGCAGCTTGGGAGCGGACTATGGCTACACCTTC. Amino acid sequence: CASSLGADYGYTF.

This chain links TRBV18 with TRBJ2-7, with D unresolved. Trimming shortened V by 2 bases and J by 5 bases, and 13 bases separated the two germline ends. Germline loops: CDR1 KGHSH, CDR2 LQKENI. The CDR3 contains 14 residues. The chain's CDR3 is CASSPGVVDNEQYF. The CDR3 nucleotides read TGTGCCAGCTCACCAGGGGTTGTAGACAACGAGCAGTACTTC.

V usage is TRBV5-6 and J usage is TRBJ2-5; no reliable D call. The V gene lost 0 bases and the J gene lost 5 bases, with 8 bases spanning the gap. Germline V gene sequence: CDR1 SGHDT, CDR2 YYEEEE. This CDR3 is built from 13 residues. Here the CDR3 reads CASSLARRETQYF. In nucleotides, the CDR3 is TGTGCCAGCAGCTTGGCTCGGCGGGAGACCCAGTACTTC.

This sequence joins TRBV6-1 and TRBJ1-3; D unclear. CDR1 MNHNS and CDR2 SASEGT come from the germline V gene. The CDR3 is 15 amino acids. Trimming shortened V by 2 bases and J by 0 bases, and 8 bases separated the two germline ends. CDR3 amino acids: CASSEFGSSGNTIYF. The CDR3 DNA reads TGTGCCAGCAGTGAATTCGGGAGCTCTGGAAACACCATATATTTT.

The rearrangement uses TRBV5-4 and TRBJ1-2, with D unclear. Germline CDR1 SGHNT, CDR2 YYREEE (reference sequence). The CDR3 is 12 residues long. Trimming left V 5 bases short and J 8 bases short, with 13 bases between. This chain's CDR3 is CASRFEGGGYTF. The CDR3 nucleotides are TGTGCCAGCAGATTCGAAGGTGGAGGCTACACCTTC.

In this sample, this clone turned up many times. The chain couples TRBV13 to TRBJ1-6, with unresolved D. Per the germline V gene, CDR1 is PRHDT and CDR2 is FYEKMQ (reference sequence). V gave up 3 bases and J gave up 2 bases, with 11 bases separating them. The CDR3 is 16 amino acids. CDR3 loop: CASSFNGETYNSPLHF. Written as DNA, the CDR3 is TGTGCCAGCAGCTTTAATGGGGAGACCTATAATTCACCCCTCCACTTT.

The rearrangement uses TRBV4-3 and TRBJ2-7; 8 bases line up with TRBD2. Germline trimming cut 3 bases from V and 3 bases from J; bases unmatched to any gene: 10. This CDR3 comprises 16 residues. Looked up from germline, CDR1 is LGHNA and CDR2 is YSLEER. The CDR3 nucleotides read TGCGCCAGCAGCCAGGCACTACCTAGCGGGCTCTACGAGCAGTACTTC. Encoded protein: CASSQALPSGLYEQYF.

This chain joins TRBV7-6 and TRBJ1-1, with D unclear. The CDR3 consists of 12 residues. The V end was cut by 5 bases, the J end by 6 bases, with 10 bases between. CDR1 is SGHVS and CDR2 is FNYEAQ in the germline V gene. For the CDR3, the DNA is TGTGCCAGCAGCCCCGAAGTCGCTGAAGCTTTCTTT. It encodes CASSPEVAEAFF.

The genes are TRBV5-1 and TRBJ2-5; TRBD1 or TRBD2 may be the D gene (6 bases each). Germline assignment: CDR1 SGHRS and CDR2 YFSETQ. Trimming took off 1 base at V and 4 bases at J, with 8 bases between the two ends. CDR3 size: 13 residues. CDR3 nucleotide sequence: TGCGCCAGCAGCTTGCGGGGGCCAGAGACCCAGTACTTC. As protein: CASSLRGPETQYF.

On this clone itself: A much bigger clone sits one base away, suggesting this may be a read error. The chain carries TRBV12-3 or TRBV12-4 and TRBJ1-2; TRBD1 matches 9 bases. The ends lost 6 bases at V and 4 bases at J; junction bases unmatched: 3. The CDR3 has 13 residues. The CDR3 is CASSSGQGYGYTF. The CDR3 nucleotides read TGTGCCAGCAGCTCGGGACAGGGCTATGGCTACACCTTC.

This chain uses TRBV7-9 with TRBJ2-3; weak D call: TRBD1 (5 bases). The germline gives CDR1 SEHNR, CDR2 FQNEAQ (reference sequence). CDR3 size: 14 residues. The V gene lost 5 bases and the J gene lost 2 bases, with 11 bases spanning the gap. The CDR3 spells CASSPGRNTDTQYF. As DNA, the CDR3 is TGTGCCAGCAGCCCAGGGCGGAACACAGATACGCAGTATTTT. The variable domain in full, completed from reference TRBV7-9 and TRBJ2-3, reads DTGVSQNPRHKITKRGQNVTFRCDPISEHNRLYWYRQTLGQGPEFLTYFQNEAQLEKSRLLSDRFSAERPKGSFSTLEIQRTEQGDSAMYLCASSPGRNTDTQYFGPGTRLTVL.

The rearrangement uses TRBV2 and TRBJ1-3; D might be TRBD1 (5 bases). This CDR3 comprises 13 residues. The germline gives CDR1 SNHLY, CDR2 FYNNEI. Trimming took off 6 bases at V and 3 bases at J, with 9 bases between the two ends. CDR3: CASRGGGGNTIYF. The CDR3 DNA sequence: TGTGCCAGCAGGGGCGGGGGTGGAAACACCATATATTTT.

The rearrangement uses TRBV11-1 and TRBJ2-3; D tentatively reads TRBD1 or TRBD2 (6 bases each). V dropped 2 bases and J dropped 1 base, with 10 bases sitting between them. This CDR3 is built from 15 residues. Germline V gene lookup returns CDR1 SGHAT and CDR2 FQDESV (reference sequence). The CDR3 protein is CASSLLRGRTDTQYF. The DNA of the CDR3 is TGTGCCAGCAGCTTATTACGGGGGCGCACAGATACGCAGTATTTT.

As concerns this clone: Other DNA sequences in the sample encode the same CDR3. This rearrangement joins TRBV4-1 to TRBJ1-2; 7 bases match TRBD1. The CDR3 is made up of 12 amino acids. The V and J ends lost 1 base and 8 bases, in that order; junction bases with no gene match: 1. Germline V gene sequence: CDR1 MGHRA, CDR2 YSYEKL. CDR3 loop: CASSQVTGGYTF. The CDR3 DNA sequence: TGCGCCAGCAGCCAAGTGACAGGGGGCTACACCTTC.

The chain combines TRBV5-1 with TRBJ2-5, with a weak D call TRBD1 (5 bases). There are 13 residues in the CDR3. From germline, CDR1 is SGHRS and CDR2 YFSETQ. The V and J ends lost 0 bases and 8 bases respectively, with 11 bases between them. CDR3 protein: CASSLARVETQYF. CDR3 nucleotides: TGCGCCAGCAGCTTGGCCAGGGTCGAAACCCAGTACTTC.

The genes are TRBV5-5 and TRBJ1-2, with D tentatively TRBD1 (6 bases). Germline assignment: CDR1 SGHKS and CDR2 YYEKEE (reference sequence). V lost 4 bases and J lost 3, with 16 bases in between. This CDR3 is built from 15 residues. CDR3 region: CASSLVPPGDYGYTF. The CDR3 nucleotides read TGTGCCAGCAGCCTGGTGCCCCCAGGGGACTATGGCTACACCTTC.

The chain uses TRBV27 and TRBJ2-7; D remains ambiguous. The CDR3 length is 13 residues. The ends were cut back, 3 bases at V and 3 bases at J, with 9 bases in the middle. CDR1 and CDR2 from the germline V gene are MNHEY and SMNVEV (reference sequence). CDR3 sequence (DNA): TGTGCCAGCAGTTTTCGAGGTGGCTACGAGCAGTACTTC. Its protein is CASSFRGGYEQYF.

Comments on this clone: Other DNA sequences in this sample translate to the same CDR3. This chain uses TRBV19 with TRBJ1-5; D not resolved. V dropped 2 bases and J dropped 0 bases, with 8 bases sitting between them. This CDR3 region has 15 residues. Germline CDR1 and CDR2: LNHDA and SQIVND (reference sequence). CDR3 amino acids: CASSIPGNSNQPQHF. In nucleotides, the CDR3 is TGTGCCAGTAGTATACCGGGTAATAGCAATCAGCCCCAGCATTTT.

The CDR3 DNA is TGTGCCAGCAGTTCTCAGGTGTTTGGAAACACCATATATTTT. Its protein is CASSSQVFGNTIYF. The V call is TRBV6-5, the J call TRBJ1-3; no clear D gene. The CDR3 runs 14 residues. The V end was cut by 4 bases, the J end by 3 bases, with 10 bases between. Per the germline V gene, CDR1 is MNHEY and CDR2 is SVGAGI.

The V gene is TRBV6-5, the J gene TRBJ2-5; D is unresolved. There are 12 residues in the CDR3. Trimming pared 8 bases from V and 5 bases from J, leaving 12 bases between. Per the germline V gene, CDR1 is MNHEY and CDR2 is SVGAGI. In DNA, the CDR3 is TGTGCCAGCGGGCACAGTGGGGAGACCCAGTACTTC. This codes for CASGHSGETQYF.

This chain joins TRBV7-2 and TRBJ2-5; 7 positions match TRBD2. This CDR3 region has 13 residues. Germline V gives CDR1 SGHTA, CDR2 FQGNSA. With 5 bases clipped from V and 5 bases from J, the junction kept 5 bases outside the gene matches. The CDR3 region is CASSRDSGETQYF. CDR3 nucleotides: TGTGCCAGCAGCAGAGATAGCGGGGAGACCCAGTACTTC.

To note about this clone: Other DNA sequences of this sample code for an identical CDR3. The CDR3 sequence: CASSLRGTTDTQYF. Written as DNA, the CDR3 is TGTGCCAGCAGCTTAAGGGGGACCACAGATACGCAGTATTTT. The chain recombines TRBV7-2 with TRBJ2-3; TRBD1 might be the D (6 bases). V lost 2 bases and J lost 2, with 8 bases in between. In germline, CDR1 is SGHTA, CDR2 FQGNSA. The CDR3 runs 14 residues.

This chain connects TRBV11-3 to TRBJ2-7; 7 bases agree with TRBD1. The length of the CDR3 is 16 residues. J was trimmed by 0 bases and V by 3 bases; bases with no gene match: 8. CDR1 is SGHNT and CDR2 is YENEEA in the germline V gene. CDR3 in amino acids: CASSFHRGRSSYEQYF. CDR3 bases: TGTGCCAGCAGCTTTCACAGGGGCCGAAGCTCCTACGAGCAGTACTTC.

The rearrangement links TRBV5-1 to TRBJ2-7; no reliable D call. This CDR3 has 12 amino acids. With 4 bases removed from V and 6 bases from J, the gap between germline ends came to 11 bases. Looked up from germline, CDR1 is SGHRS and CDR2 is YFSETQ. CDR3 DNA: TGCGCCAGCAGCCCCTGGGGAATCGAGCAGTACTTC. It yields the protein CASSPWGIEQYF.

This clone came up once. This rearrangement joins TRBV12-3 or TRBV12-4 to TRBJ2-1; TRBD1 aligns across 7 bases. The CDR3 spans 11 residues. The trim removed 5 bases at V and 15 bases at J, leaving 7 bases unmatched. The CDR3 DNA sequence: TGTGCCAGCAGTCTCGGACAGGCGCGGTTCTTC. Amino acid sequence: CASSLGQARFF.

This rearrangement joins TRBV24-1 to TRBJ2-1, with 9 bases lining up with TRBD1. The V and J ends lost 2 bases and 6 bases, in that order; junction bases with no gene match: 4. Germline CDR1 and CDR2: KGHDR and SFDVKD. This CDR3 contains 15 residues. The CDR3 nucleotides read TGTGCCACCAGTGATTCAGGGACAGGGACCAATGAGCAGTTCTTC. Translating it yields CATSDSGTGTNEQFF.

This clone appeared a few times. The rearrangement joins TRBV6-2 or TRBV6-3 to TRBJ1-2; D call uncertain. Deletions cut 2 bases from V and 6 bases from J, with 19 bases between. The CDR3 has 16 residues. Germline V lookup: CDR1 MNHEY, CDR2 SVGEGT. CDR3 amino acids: CASSYGRHGGRNGYTF. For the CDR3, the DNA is TGTGCCAGCAGTTACGGTAGACATGGTGGAAGAAATGGCTACACCTTC.